This T cell receptor beta chain was found in a study of blood T cells in healthy people across ages. General study points: While age rose, TCR beta diversity per million T cells dropped in a roughly linear way. Unsorted PBMC input precluded a conclusive naive versus antigen-experienced comparison. The study lacked donor CMV status, which possibly confounded expanded clonotype changes.

Concerning this clonotype itself: Its antigen is unidentified. This CDR3 is missing its conserved last phenylalanine or tryptophan, likely due to a read error.

Together with a sample-barcoded 5' primer, a J-beta primer mix was included in a second PCR lasting roughly 6 to 12 cycles. Tagging of each cDNA molecule was performed by a template-switch adaptor with 12 random nucleotides. Each CDR3 protein gets one entry after TCRdb re-called the 5' RACE reads with MiXCR. The profile covers over 1.5 million distinct CDR3 sequences, with about 50% appearing a single time and about 2.1% taken by the ten largest. The germline gives CDR1 SGHKS, CDR2 YYEKEE (reference sequence). Trimming left V 6 bases short and J 6 bases short, with 4 bases between. The CDR3 loop spans 11 amino acids.

The receptor was isolated from a woman between 35 and 50 years old in good health. The chain combines TRBV5-5 with TRBJ2-6; no definite D call. The material sequenced was blood. The CDR3 nucleotides read TGTGCCAGCACCGCGGCCAACGTCCTGACTATC. It yields the protein CASTAANVLTI.